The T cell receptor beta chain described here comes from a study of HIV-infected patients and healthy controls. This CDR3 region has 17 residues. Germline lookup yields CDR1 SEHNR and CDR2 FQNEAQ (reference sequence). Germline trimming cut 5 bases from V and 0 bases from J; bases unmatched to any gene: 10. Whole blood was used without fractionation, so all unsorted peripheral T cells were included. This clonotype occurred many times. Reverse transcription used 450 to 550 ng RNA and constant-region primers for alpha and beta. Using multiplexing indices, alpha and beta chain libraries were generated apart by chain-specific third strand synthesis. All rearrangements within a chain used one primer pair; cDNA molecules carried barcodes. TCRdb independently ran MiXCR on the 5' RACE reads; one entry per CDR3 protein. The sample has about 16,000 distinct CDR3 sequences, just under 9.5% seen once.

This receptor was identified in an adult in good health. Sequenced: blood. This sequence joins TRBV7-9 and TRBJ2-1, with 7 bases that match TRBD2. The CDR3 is CASSAGLVSSSYNEQFF. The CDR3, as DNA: TGTGCCAGCAGCGCAGGACTAGTTAGTAGCTCCTACAATGAGCAGTTCTTC.